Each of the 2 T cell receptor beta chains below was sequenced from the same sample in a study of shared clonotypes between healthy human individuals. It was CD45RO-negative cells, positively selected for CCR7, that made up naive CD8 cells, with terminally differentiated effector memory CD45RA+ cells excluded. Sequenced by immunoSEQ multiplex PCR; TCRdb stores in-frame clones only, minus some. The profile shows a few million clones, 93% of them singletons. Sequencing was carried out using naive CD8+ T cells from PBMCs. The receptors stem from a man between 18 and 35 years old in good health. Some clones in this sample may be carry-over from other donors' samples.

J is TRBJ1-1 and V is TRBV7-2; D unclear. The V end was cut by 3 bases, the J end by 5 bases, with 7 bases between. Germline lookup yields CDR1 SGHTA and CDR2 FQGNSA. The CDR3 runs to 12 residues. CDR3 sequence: CASSLMITEAFF. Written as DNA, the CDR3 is TGTGCCAGCAGCTTGATGATTACTGAAGCTTTCTTT. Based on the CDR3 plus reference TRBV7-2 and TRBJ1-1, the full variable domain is GAGVSQSPSNKVTEKGKDVELRCDPISGHTALYWYRQSLGQGLEFLIYFQGNSAPDKSGLPSDRFSAERTGGSVSTLTIQRTQQEDSAVYLCASSLMITEAFFGQGTRLTVV.

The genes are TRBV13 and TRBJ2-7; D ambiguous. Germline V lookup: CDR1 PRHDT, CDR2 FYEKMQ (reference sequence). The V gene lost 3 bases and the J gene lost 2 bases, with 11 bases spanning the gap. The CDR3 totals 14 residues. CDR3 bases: TGTGCCAGCAGCTTCGAAAACCTGCCCTACGAGCAGTACTTC. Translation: CASSFENLPYEQYF.